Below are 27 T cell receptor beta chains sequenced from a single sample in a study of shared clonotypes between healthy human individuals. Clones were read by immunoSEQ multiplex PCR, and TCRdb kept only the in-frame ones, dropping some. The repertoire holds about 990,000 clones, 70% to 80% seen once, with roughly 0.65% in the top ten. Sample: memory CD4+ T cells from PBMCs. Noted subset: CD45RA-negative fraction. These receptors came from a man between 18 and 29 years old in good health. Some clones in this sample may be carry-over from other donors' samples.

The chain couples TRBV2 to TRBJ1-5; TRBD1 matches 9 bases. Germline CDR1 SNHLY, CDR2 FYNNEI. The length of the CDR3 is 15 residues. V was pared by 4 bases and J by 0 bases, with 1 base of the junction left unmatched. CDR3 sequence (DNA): TGTGCCAGCAGTGGGGACAGGGCTAGCAATCAGCCCCAGCATTTT. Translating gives CASSGDRASNQPQHF.

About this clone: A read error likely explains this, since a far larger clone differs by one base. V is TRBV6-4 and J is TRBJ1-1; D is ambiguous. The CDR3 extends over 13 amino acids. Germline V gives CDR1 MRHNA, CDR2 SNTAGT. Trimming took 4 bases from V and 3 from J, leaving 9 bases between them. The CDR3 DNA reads TGTGCCAGCAGTGTATCGAGGGACACTGAAGCTTTCTTT. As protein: CASSVSRDTEAFF.

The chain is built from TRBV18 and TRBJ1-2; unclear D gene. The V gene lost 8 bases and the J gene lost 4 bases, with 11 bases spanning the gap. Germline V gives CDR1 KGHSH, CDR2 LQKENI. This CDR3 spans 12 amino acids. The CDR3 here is CASEAGSYGYTF. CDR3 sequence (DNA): TGTGCCAGCGAAGCAGGTTCCTATGGCTACACCTTC.

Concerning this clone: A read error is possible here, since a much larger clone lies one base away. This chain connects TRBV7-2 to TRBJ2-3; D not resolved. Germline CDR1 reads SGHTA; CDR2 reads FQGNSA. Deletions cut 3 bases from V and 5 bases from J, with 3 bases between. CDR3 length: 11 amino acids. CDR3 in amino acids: CASSFEDTQYF. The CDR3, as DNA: TGTGCCAGCAGCTTCGAAGATACGCAGTATTTT. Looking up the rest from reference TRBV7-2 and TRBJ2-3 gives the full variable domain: GAGVSQSPSNKVTEKGKDVELRCDPISGHTALYWYRQSLGQGLEFLIYFQGNSAPDKSGLPSDRFSAERTGGSVSTLTIQRTQQEDSAVYLCASSFEDTQYFGPGTRLTVL.

The CDR3: CASKANMNTEAFF. The CDR3 DNA follows: TGTGCCAGCAAGGCCAACATGAACACTGAAGCTTTCTTT. V and J are TRBV27 and TRBJ1-1; D ambiguous. The V gene lost 7 bases and the J gene lost 0 bases, with 9 bases spanning the gap. The CDR3 runs 13 residues. Germline CDR1 reads MNHEY; CDR2 reads SMNVEV (reference sequence).

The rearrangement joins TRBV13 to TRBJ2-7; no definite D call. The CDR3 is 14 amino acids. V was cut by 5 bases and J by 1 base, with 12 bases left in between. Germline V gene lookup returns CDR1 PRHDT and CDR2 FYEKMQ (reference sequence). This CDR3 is CASSLTDRSYEQYF. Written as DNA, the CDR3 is TGTGCCAGCAGCCTAACCGACCGGTCCTACGAGCAGTACTTC.

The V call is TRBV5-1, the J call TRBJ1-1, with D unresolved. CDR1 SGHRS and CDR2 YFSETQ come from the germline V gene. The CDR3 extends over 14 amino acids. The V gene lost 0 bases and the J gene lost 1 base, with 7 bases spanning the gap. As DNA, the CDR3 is TGCGCCAGCAGCTTGGCCTATGGGAACACTGAAGCTTTCTTT. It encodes CASSLAYGNTEAFF.

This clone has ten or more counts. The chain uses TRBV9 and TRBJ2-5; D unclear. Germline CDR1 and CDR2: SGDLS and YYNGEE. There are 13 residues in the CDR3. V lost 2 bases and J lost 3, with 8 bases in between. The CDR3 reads CASSVRSEETQYF. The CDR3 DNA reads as TGTGCCAGCAGCGTCCGATCTGAAGAGACCCAGTACTTC. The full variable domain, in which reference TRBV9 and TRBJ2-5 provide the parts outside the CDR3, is DSGVTQTPKHLITATGQRVTLRCSPRSGDLSVYWYQQSLDQGLQFLIQYYNGEERAKGNILERFSAQQFPDLHSELNLSSLELGDSALYFCASSVRSEETQYFGPGTRLLVL.

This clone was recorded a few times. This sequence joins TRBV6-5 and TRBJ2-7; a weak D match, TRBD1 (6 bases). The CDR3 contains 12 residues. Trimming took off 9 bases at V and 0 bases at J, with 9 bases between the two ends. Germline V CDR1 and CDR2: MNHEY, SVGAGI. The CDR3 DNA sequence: TGTGCCAGTTGGGACACCTCCTACGAGCAGTACTTC. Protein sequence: CASWDTSYEQYF.

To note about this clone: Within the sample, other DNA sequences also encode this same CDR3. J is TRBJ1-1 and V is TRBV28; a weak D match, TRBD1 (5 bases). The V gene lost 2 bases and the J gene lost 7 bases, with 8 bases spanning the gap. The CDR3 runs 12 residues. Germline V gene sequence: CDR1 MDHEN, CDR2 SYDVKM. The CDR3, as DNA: TGTGCCAGCAGTTTAAGTCAGGGTGAAGCTTTCTTT. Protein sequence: CASSLSQGEAFF.

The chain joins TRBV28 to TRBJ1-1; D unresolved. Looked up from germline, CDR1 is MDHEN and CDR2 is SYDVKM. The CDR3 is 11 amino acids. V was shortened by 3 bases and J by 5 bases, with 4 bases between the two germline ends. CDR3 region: CASSFGTEAFF. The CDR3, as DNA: TGTGCCAGCAGTTTCGGGACTGAAGCTTTCTTT.

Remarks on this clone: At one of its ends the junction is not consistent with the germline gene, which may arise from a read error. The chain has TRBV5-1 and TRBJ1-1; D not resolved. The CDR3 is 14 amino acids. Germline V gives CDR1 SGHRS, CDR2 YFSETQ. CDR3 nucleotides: TGCGCCAGCGGCACCTCCTCCGCAAACACTGGAGCTTTCTTT. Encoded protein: CASGTSSANTGAFF. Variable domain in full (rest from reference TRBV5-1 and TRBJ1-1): KAGVTQTPRYLIKTRGQQVTLSCSPISGHRSVSWYQQTPGQGLQFLFEYFSETQRNKGNFPGRFSGRQFSNSRSEMNVSTLELGDSALYLCASGTSSANTGAFFGQGTRLTVV.

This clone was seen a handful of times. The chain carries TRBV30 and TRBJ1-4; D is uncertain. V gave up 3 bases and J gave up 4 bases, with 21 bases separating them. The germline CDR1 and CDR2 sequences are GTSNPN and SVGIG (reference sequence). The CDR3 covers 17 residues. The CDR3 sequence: CAWSAEGGRGSNEKLFF. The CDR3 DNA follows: TGTGCCTGGAGCGCTGAAGGCGGGAGAGGGAGTAATGAAAAACTGTTTTTT.

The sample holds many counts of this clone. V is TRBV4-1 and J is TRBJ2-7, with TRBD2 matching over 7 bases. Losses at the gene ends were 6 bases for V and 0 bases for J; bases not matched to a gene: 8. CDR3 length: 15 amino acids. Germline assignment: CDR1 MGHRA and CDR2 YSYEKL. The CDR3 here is CASRSVGGSSYEQYF. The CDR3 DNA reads TGCGCCAGCAGGTCAGTGGGGGGGAGCTCCTACGAGCAGTACTTC.

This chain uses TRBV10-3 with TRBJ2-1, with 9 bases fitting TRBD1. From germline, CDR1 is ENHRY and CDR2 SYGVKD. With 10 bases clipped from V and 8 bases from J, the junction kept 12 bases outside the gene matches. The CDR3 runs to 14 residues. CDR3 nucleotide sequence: TGTGCCACAGCCCCGGGACAGGGTAGCGATGAGCAGTTCTTC. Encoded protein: CATAPGQGSDEQFF.

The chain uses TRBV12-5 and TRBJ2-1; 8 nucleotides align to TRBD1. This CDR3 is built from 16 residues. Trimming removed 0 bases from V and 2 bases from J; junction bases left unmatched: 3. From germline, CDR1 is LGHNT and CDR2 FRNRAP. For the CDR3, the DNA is TGTGCTAGTGGTTTGGTCCTGGACAGGGCCTACAATGAGCAGTTCTTC. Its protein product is CASGLVLDRAYNEQFF.

The CDR3 DNA is TGCGCCAGCAGCACCCGGGACAGGGGCCTCTACGAGCAGTACTTC. It translates to CASSTRDRGLYEQYF. The chain recombines TRBV5-1 with TRBJ2-7; 10 bases are shared with TRBD1. V lost 4 bases and J lost 3; bases outside the gene matches: 7. This CDR3 region has 15 residues. Germline V CDR1 and CDR2: SGHRS, YFSETQ.

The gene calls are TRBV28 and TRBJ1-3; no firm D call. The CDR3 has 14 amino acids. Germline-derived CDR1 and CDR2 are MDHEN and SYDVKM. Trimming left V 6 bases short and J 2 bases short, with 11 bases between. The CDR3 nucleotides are TGTGCCAGCAGATCCGCGGGGACTGGAAACACCATATATTTT. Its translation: CASRSAGTGNTIYF.

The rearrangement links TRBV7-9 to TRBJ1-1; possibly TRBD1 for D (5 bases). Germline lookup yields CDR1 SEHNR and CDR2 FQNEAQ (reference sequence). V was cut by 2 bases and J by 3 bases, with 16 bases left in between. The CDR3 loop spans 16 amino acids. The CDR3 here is CASSLWGSPRHTEAFF. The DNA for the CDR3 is TGTGCCAGCAGCTTATGGGGCAGCCCCAGGCACACTGAAGCTTTCTTT.

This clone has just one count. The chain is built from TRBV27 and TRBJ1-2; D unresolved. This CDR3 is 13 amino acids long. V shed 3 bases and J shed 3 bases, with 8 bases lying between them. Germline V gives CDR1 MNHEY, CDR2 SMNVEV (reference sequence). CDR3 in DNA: TGTGCCAGCAGTTTCAACTTGGACTATGGCTACACCTTC. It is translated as CASSFNLDYGYTF.

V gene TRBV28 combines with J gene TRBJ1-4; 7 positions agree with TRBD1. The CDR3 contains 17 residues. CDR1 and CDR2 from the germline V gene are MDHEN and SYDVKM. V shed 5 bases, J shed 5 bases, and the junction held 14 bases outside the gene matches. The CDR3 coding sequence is TGTGCCAGCAGTCCCCGGGGGGACAGACTAATGAATGAAAAACTGTTTTTT. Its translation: CASSPRGDRLMNEKLFF. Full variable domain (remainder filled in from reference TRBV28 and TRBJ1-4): DVKVTQSSRYLVKRTGEKVFLECVQDMDHENMFWYRQDPGLGLRLIYFSYDVKMKEKGDIPEGYSVSREKKERFSLILESASTNQTSMYLCASSPRGDRLMNEKLFFGSGTQLSVL.

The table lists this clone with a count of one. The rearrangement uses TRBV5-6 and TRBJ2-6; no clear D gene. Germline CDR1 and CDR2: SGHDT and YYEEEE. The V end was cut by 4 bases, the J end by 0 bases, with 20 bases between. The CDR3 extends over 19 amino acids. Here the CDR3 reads CASSPFLRAGYSGANVLTF. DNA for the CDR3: TGTGCCAGCAGCCCGTTTCTTCGGGCAGGCTACTCTGGGGCCAACGTCCTGACTTTC. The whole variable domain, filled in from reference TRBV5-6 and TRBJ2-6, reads DAGVTQSPTHLIKTRGQQVTLRCSPKSGHDTVSWYQQALGQGPQFIFQYYEEEERQRGNFPDRFSGHQFPNYSSELNVNALLLGDSALYLCASSPFLRAGYSGANVLTFGAGSRLTVL.

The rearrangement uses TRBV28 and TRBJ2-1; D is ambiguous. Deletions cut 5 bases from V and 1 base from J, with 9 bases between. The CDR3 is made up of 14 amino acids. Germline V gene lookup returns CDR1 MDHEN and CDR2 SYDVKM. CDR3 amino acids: CASSPGLSYNEQFF. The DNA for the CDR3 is TGTGCCAGCAGTCCCGGGCTATCCTACAATGAGCAGTTCTTC.

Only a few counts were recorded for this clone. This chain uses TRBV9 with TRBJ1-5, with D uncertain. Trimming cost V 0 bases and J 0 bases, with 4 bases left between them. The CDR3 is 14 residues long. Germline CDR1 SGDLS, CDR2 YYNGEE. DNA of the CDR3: TGTGCCAGCAGCGTAGACATTAGCAATCAGCCCCAGCATTTT. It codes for CASSVDISNQPQHF.

In DNA, the CDR3 is TGTGCCAGCAGCCCCCTCGGGGACACCGGGGAGCTGTTTTTT. Translated: CASSPLGDTGELFF. The rearrangement uses TRBV7-9 and TRBJ2-2; D perhaps matches TRBD2 (5 bases). CDR3 length: 14 amino acids. V was cut by 5 bases and J by 3 bases, with 10 bases left in between. Per the germline V gene, CDR1 is SEHNR and CDR2 is FQNEAQ (reference sequence).

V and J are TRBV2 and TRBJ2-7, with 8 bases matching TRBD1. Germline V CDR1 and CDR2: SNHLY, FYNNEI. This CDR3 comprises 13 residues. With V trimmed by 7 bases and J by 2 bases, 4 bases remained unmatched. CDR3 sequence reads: CASKLTGAYEQYF. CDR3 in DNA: TGTGCCAGCAAGTTGACAGGGGCCTACGAGCAGTACTTC.

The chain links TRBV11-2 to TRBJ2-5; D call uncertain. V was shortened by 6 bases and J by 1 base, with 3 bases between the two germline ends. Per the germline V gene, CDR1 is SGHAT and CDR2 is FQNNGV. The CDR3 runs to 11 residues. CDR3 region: CASRFQETQYF. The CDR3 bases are TGTGCCAGCAGGTTCCAAGAGACCCAGTACTTC. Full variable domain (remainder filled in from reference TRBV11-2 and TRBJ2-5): EAGVAQSPRYKIIEKRQSVAFWCNPISGHATLYWYQQILGQGPKLLIQFQNNGVVDDSQLPKDRFSAERLKGVDSTLKIQPAKLEDSAVYLCASRFQETQYFGPGTRLLVL.